The T cell receptor beta chain described here comes from a study of cytomegalovirus exposure and HLA in healthy donors (dated by TCRdb to the late 2010s). A note on the overall study: In an earlier analysis of under 600 of the donors, around 300 Gb of sequence data and 95 million to 130 million unique TCR beta sequences from 180 million or so T cells were reported. Around 320 gigabases of sequencing data and 80 million or so unique TCR sequences were included in an early release covering roughly 700 HLA-typed donors. Of the approximately 400 genotyped donors, approximately 81% were placed in the genetic ancestry cluster associated with self-reported Caucasian donors. The study aimed to test whether signatures of past pathogen exposure could be identified by cataloging public T cell receptors. The study used immunosequencing to profile the T cell repertoires of more than 650 subjects and linked those repertoires to cytomegalovirus serostatus. Besides the first cohort of around 670 subjects, a separate validation cohort made up of 95 to 150 different subjects was used. The study combined high-throughput TCR immunosequencing, statistical association of individual TCRs with disease status, and machine learning to predict cytomegalovirus infection status. A later analysis re-analyzed previously published TCR beta repertoires from about 600 donors and added high-resolution HLA genotyping to study TCR occurrence patterns. Rather than drawing on any new phenotypic data, the later analysis identified candidate immune exposures from TCR beta sequences and the way those sequences occurred across donors. To decide whether each TCR beta V gene segment behaved as functional or pseudogenic, an earlier analysis of some 580 of the donors relied on high-throughput TCR beta sequencing. Donor age, sex, ethnicity and CMV serostatus were collected together with the repertoire data. Genome-wide SNP genotypes for about 55% of the 666 donors were used in a later genetic analysis, which treated that subset as a discovery cohort. All discovery cohort repertoires had been generated using a single sequencing platform. Both class I and class II loci were covered by HLA typing, at four-digit resolution. The number of donors typed differed by locus, with 629-630 for A, B, C, DRB1 and DQB1, approximately 500 for DQA1, 606 for DPA1, and some 440 for DPB1. Five DR-DQ haplotypes were treated as single units for association and clustering because of strong linkage in the cohort. Across approximately 400 genotyped donors of the cohort, an average of approximately 240,000 unique TCR beta nucleotide sequences per donor were sequenced, and 15% to 20% of those sequences were non-productive. General study outcomes and caveats: In an earlier analysis of fewer than 750 of the donors, most TCR beta V segments were observed in productive rearrangements about 87% or about 30% of the time, broadly matching IMGT annotations. In a later analysis, HLA-associated TCR beta chains were found to be more clonally expanded and to have lower generation probabilities than equally common non-associated chains. A further reported finding was that TCR beta sequences accurately predicted the HLA-A and HLA-B alleles for most subjects in the first cohort. At a false discovery rate of 0.05, a later analysis linked 16,000 or so TCR beta sequences to specific HLA alleles. A later genetic analysis associated a missense DCLRE1C variant with V-gene and J-gene trimming of TCR beta chains, and an independent cohort replicated the association. This cohort had only TCR beta chains sequenced, and the lack of alpha or paired-chain data limited which features could be detected. The classifier was reported to diagnose cytomegalovirus status with high specificity and sensitivity in both the original cohort and the validation cohort. A few of the identified cytomegalovirus-associated TCR beta chains were confirmed in vitro to be specific for cytomegalovirus antigens. A later analysis found that TCR association rates varied across HLA loci, with DRB1 alleles showing the most associated TCRs and HLA-C alleles the fewest. Most CMV-associated TCR beta chains appeared to be HLA-restricted in a later analysis, and the HLA associations seemed to be driven largely by CMV exposure. Because counts were too low, seventeen rarely observed V segments, including chromosome 9 orphons, were left out of the earlier analysis of several hundred of the donors. Compared with the 666-donor mean, donors in an Asian-associated ancestry cluster had fewer N-insertions in productive TCRs, according to a later genetic analysis. A group of highly shared sequence variants was considered likely to be a technical artifact of the sequencing pipeline. Most TCR sequences were seen in very few donors, while some public TCRs were found in many individuals. Because HLA typing was unavailable for some donors at each locus, only the typed subset was used in association tests. Several of the top co-occurrence clusters appeared to be linked to parvovirus B19, influenza, CMV and Epstein-Barr virus, according to a later analysis. Presence/absence analyses assumed roughly uniform sequencing depth across donors, an assumption that may not hold. Correlated functional status among segregating V segments might reflect linkage disequilibrium, but an unknown experimental factor could not be ruled out. It was suggested by the authors that the approach could potentially be generalized to other disease states and immunological phenotypes. Immune exposure information for the cohort was limited to CMV serostatus. Assigning TCR associations to individual alleles was difficult when HLA alleles, especially DR and DQ, strongly co-occurred. In the study, some 160 TCR beta chains were listed as associated with cytomegalovirus.

The method behind the library was the immunoSEQ multiplex PCR assay. For the multiplex PCR, a mixture combining 60 forward primers for TCR Vbeta segments and 13 reverse primers for TCR Jbeta segments was used. The CDR3 region of rearranged TCR beta genes was amplified from genomic DNA by a multiplex PCR assay. The Illumina HiSeq System was used to sequence the amplified TCR beta libraries as 87-base-pair reads. Regarding the original processing steps: A later analysis tallied roughly 76 million unique TCR beta chains across the 666 repertoires, and around 12 million of those chains were shared by two or more donors. Raw reads were error-corrected and collapsed into unique sequences with a nearest-neighbor algorithm that merged closely related sequences to remove PCR and sequencing errors. Alignment of CDR3 sequences to IMGT reference sequences was used to assign V, D and J gene segments. For a sequence to be retained, a match of at least six nucleotides was required to both a V gene segment and a J gene segment. A rearrangement was called productive if the CDR3 had no stop codons and remained in frame with V and J, and every other rearrangement was called non-productive. Following IMGT convention, CDR3 was defined as the stretch from the second conserved V-encoded cysteine up to the conserved J-encoded phenylalanine. Sequences without an unambiguous match to a single V gene segment were excluded from the earlier analysis of over 500 of the donors. In an earlier analysis of 587 of the donors, a V segment was called functional when productive rearrangements were above 56.7%, and segregating when the standard deviation between donors exceeded 5%. A statistical classification framework was built to diagnose cytomegalovirus status from the catalog of TCR beta chain sequences. A later analysis assigned V and J genes by comparing TCR nucleotide sequences with IMGT/GENE-DB human TR gene sequences. Using the TCRdist pipeline, a later analysis assigned CDR3 sequences along with most-parsimonious VDJ recombination scenarios. In a later analysis, each TCR beta chain was defined by its CDR3 amino acid sequence together with its V-gene family, and reads without a unique V-gene family were excluded. As a way to deal with suspected cross-contamination and a sequencing artifact, a later analysis dropped 450 to 700 nucleotide sequences that were highly shared and had low generation probability. A later analysis calculated a clonal expansion index for each public chain from normalized within-repertoire ranks of inferred template counts. Generation probabilities in a later analysis came from a VDJ recombination model fitted to out-of-frame rearrangements, and those results were checked against IGoR. In a later analysis, hypergeometric tests were used to score TCR-TCR, TCR-HLA and TCR-CMV co-occurrence, with a repertoire-size bias correction applied to TCR pairs. In a later analysis, false discovery rates were estimated by permuting HLA or CMV assignments 20 times. In a later analysis, co-occurring TCRs were grouped using DBSCAN, with TCRdist sequence similarity added in when clustering inside HLA-allele-positive subsets. Co-occurrence clustering excluded repertoires with fewer than 30,000 or more than 120,000 public chains, plus five with anomalous nucleotide sharing. TCRdb stores this immuneACCESS table with in-frame sequences only. Part of the clones is absent; in the studies checked, under half of the shortfall reflects unresolved V genes, and no reason is known for the rest. V and J calls and clone size come straight from that table; D and trimming were deduced from the DNA. The table for this sample lists more than 150,000 clones; 82% of them were counted only once. About 0.78% of the sample belongs to the ten largest clones.

The cohort comprised 666 healthy bone marrow donors. Cohort members were all nominally healthy when sampled, although unrecorded immune exposures were likely present. The donor tested CMV seronegative, placing the donor among the 350 or so seronegative members of the cohort. Each donor provided a peripheral blood sample, and peripheral blood mononuclear cells were used for TCR beta sequencing. Genomic DNA extraction from the blood cell samples was performed with the Qiagen DNeasy Blood Extraction Kit. For this clone: No cognate antigen has been identified for it. One base away there is no much larger clone; base qualities are not given.

This receptor was identified in a woman aged 18-30 years in good health and CMV-seronegative. The material sequenced was PBMCs.

This receptor carries the CDR3 CASRDRVDYEQYF. The DNA sequence is given as TGTGCCAGCAGGGACAGGGTTGACTACGAGCAGTACTTC. The rearrangement joined TRBV28 to TRBJ2-7; 8 bases in the junction line up with TRBD1. The CDR1 and CDR2 encoded by the germline V gene are MDHEN and SYDVKM. Here V drops 6 bases and J drops 3 bases, and the junction holds 4 bases not matched to any gene. The CDR3 has 13 amino acids, counting the end cysteine and phenylalanine. The entry retains the CDR3 DNA only, 39 bases that are in frame from base 1.